This TCR beta chain was sequenced in a study of regulatory T cells. Two CD3G-deficient patients had more severe autoimmunity; all had some. Patients, 2 to 39 years old, had expanded memory T-cell proportions. Sorting split CD4+ cells into CD25-high CD127-low Tregs and CD25-low CD127-high conventional T cells. As concerns this clone: What it recognizes is unknown.

The primer mix had 52 TRBV and 13 TRBJ primers. Method: immunoSEQ multiplex PCR; TCRdb's copy keeps in-frame clones and lacks some. This repertoire shows about 23,000 clones, more than 70% found once; its top ten account for approximately 1.2%. This CDR3 is built from 14 residues. The V gene lost 5 bases and the J gene lost 5 bases, with 15 bases spanning the gap. Germline CDR1 is SGHRS and CDR2 is YFSETQ. The study, taken as a whole, reports: In CD3G-deficient patients, conventional CD4+ T cells were enriched for hydrophobic CDR3 residues at positions 6 and 7. In patients, unique TRB V-J pairs were restricted and V/J usage skewed, especially in Tregs.

The sample comprised conventional CD4+ T cells sorted from blood. The chain links TRBV5-1 to TRBJ2-3; tentatively, D is TRBD2 (5 bases). The sequence came from a child aged 10-17 years with CD3G deficiency. CDR3: CASSEGDRRDTQYF. The CDR3 DNA reads as TGCGCCAGCAGTGAGGGAGATCGGAGAGATACGCAGTATTTT.